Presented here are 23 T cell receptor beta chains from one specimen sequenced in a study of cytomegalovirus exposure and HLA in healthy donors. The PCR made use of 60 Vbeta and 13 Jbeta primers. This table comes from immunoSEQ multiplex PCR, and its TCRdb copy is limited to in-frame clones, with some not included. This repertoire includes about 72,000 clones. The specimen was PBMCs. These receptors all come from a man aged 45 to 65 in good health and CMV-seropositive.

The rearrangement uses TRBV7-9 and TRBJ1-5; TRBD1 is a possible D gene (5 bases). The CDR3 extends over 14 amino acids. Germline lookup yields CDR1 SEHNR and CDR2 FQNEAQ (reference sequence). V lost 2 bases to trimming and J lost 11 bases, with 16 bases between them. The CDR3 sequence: CASSLWGPLSTQHF. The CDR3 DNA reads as TGTGCCAGCAGCTTATGGGGCCCCCTGAGCACCCAGCATTTT. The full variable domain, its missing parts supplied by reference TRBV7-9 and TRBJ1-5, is DTGVSQNPRHKITKRGQNVTFRCDPISEHNRLYWYRQTLGQGPEFLTYFQNEAQLEKSRLLSDRFSAERPKGSFSTLEIQRTEQGDSAMYLCASSLWGPLSTQHFGDGTRLSIL.

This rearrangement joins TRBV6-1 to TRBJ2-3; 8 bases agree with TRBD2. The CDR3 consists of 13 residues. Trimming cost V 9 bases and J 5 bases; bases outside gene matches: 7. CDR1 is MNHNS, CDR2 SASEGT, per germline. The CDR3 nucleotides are TGTGCCAGTGCAGCGGGAGAACTAGATACGCAGTATTTT. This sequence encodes CASAAGELDTQYF.

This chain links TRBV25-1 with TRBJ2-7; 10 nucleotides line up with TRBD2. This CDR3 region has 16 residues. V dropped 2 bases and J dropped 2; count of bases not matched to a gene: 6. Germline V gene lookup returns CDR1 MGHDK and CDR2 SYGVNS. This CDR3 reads CASSEDERGGPYEQYV. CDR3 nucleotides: TGTGCCAGCAGTGAAGATGAGCGGGGGGGCCCCTACGAGCAGTACGTC.

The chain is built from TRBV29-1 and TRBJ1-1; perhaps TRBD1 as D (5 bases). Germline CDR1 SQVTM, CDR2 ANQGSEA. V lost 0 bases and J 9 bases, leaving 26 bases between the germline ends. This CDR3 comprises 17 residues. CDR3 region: CSVEDFPSGGILPQAFF. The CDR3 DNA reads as TGCAGCGTTGAAGATTTCCCGAGCGGGGGTATTCTTCCGCAAGCTTTCTTT.

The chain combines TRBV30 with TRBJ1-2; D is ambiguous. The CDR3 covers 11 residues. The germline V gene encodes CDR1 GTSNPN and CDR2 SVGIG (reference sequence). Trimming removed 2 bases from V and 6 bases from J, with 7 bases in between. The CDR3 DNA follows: TGTGCCTGGAGTCCCCCCAATGGCTACACCTTC. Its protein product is CAWSPPNGYTF.

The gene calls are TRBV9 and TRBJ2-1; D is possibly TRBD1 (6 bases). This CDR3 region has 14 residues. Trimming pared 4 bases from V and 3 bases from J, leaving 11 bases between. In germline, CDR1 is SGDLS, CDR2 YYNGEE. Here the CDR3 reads CASSFGTSYNEQFF. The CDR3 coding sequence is TGTGCCAGCAGCTTCGGGACAAGCTACAATGAGCAGTTCTTC.

As DNA, the CDR3 is TGTGCCAGCCAGCAGGGGGAAGGCTACACCTTC. This translates into CASQQGEGYTF. The rearrangement uses TRBV5-4 and TRBJ1-2; the match to TRBD1 covers 7 bases. Germline V gene data show CDR1 as SGHNT and CDR2 as YYREEE (reference sequence). Trimming removed 7 bases from V and 8 bases from J; junction bases left unmatched: 5. This CDR3 is 11 amino acids long.

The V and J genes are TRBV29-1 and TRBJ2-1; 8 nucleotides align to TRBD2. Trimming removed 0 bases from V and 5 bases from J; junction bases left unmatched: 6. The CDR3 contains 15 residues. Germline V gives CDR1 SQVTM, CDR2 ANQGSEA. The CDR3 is CSVEDYGGANNEQFF. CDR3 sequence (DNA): TGCAGCGTTGAAGATTACGGGGGGGCAAACAATGAGCAGTTCTTC.

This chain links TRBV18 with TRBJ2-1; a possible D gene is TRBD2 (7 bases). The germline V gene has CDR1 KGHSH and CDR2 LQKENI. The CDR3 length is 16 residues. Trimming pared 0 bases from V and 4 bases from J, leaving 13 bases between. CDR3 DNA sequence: TGTGCCAGCTCACCACCGAAGGGGGAGGGGTACAATGAGCAGTTCTTC. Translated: CASSPPKGEGYNEQFF.

The CDR3 DNA reads as TGTGCCAGCAGCGGCCTAGGGGCAAAGGGGGGCTACACCTTC. Protein sequence: CASSGLGAKGGYTF. This sequence joins TRBV9 and TRBJ1-2; D possibly corresponds to TRBD1 (5 bases). The V and J ends lost 3 bases and 8 bases respectively, with 17 bases between them. The germline gives CDR1 SGDLS, CDR2 YYNGEE. The CDR3 spans 14 residues.

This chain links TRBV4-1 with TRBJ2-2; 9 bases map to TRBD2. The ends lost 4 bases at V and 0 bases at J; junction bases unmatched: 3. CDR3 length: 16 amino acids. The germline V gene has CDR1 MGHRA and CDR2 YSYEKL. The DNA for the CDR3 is TGCGCCAGCAGCCCGACTAGCGGAGCGAACACCGGGGAGCTGTTTTTT. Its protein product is CASSPTSGANTGELFF.

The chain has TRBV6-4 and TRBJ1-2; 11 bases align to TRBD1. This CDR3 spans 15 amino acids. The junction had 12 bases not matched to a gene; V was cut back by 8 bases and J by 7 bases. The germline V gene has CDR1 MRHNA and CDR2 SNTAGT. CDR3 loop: CASFRMDRGRGGYTF. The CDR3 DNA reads TGTGCCAGCTTCAGAATGGACAGGGGGCGAGGTGGCTACACCTTC.

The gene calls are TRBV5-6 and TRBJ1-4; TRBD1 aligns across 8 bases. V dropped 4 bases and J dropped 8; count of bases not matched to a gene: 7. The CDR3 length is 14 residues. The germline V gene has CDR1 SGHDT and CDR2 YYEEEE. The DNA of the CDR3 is TGTGCCAGCAGCCCCGACAGGGGCCTGGAAAAACTGTTTTTT. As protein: CASSPDRGLEKLFF.

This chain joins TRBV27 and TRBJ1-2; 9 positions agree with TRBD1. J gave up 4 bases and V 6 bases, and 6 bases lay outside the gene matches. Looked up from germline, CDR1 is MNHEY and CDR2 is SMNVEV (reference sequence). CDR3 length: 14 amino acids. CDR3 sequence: CASRSGTGTYGYTF. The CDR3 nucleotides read TGTGCCAGCAGGTCCGGGACAGGGACCTATGGCTACACCTTC.

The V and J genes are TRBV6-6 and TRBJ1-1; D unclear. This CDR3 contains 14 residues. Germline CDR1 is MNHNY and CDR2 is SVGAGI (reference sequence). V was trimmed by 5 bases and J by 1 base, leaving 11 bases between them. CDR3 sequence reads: CASSPGRGNTEAFF. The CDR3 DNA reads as TGTGCCAGCAGTCCCGGACGGGGGAACACTGAAGCTTTCTTT.

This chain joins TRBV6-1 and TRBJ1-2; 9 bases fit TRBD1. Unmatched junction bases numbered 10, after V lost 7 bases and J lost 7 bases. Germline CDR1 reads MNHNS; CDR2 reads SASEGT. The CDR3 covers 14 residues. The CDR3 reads CASTPPGQGSGYTF. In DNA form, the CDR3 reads TGTGCCAGCACCCCACCGGGACAGGGAAGTGGCTACACCTTC.

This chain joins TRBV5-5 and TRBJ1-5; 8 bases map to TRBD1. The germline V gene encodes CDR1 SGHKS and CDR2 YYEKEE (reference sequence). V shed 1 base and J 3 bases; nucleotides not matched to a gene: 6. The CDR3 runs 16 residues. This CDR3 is CASSLYGTGHNQPQHF. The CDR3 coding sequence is TGTGCCAGCAGCTTGTATGGGACAGGTCACAATCAGCCCCAGCATTTT.

The DNA for the CDR3 is TGCGCCAGCCAAGCGGGGACTAGCGAGGGAGATACGCAGTATTTT. It encodes CASQAGTSEGDTQYF. The chain carries TRBV5-1 and TRBJ2-3; 10 positions agree with TRBD2. The CDR3 totals 15 residues. The junction had 10 bases not matched to a gene; V was cut back by 7 bases and J by 5 bases. CDR1 is SGHRS, CDR2 YFSETQ, per germline.

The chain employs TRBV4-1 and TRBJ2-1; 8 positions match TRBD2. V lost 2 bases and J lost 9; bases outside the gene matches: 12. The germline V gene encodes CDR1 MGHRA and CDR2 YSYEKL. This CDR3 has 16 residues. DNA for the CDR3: TGCGCCAGCAGCCAAAGCCCAGCGGGGGATCGCAGTGAGCAGTTCTTC. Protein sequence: CASSQSPAGDRSEQFF.

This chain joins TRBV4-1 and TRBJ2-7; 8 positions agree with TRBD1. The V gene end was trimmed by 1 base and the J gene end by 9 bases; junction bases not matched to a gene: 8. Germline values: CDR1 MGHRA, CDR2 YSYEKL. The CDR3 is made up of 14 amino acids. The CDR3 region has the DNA TGCGCCAGCAGCCAAGTTCTCTTAGGACAGGGGCAGTACGTC. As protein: CASSQVLLGQGQYV.

CDR3 sequence reads: CASSLIQSGGGETQYF. The CDR3 nucleotides are TGTGCCAGCAGCCTTATACAAAGCGGGGGGGGAGAGACCCAGTACTTC. This chain uses TRBV7-6 with TRBJ2-5; 10 positions agree with TRBD2. The J segment lost 4 bases and the V segment lost 5 bases, leaving 10 bases of the junction unmatched. The germline V gene encodes CDR1 SGHVS and CDR2 FNYEAQ. The CDR3 contains 16 residues.

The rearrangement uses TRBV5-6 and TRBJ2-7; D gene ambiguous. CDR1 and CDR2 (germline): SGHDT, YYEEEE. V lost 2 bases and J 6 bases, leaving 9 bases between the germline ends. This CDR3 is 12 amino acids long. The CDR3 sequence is CASSFGRSEQYV. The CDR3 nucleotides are TGTGCCAGCAGCTTTGGAAGGAGCGAGCAGTACGTC.

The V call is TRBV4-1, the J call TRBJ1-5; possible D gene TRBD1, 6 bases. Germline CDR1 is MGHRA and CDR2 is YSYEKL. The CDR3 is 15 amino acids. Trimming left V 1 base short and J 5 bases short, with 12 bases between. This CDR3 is CASSQGPPGDQPQHF. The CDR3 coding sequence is TGCGCCAGCAGCCAAGGACCTCCAGGGGATCAGCCCCAGCATTTT.